The sequence of this T cell receptor (beta chain) was determined in a study of T cell changes during pregnancy in multiple sclerosis. The V gene's germline CDR1 is KGHSH and CDR2 LQKENI. The CDR3 length is 14 residues. Trimming took 3 bases from V and 10 from J, leaving 16 bases between them. Some clones are missing from TCRdb's copy, which holds only in-frame ones; the method was immunoSEQ multiplex PCR. The sample contains some 34,000 clones, 90% to 95% of which appear only once. The sample was CD4+ T cells from peripheral blood mononuclear cells, taken in the third trimester of pregnancy. The gene calls are TRBV18 and TRBJ1-3; tentatively, D is TRBD1 (6 bases). The receptor's source is a female donor in good health, enrolled as a control in a pregnancy study. This CDR3 reads CASSPDSSQRTIYF. CDR3 nucleotide sequence: TGTGCCAGCTCACCGGACAGTAGTCAAAGGACCATATATTTT.